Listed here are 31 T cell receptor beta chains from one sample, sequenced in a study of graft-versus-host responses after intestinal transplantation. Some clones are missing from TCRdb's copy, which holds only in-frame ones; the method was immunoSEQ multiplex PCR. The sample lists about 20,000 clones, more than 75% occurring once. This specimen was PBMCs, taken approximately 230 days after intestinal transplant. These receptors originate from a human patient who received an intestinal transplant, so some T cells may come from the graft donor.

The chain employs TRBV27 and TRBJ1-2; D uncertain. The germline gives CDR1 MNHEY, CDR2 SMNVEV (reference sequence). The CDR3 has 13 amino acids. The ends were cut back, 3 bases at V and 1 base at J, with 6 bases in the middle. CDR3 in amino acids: CASSFGINYGYTF. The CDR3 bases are TGTGCCAGCAGTTTTGGGATTAACTATGGCTACACCTTC.

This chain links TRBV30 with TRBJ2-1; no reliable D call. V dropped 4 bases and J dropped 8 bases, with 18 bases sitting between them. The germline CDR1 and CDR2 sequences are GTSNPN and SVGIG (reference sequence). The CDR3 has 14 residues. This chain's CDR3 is CAWTSYDLSDEQFF. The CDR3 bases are TGTGCCTGGACCTCTTATGACCTAAGCGATGAGCAGTTCTTC. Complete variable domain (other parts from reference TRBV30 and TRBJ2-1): SQTIHQWPATLVQPVGSPLSLECTVEGTSNPNLYWYRQAAGRGLQLLFYSVGIGQISSEVPQNLSASRPQDRQFILSSKKLLLSDSGFYLCAWTSYDLSDEQFFGPGTRLTVL.

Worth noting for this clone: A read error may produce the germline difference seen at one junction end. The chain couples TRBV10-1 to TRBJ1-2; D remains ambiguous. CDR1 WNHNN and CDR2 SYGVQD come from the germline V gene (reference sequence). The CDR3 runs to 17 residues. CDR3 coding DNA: TGCGCCAGCAGTATCGTTCAAGGATCGCGAAAGACCTATGGCTACACATTC. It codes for CASSIVQGSRKTYGYTF.

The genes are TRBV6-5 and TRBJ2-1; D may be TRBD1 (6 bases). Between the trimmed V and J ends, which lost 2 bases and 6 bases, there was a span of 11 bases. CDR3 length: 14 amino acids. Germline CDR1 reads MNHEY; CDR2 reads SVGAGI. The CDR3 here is CASSYRGHPNEQFF. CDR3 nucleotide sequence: TGTGCCAGCAGTTACCGGGGACATCCCAATGAGCAGTTCTTC.

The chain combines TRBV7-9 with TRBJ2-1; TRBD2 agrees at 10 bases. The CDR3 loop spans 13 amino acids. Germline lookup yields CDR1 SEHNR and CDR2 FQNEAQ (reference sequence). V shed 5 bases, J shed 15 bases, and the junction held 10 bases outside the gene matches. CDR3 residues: CASSAAGGDETFF. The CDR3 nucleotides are TGTGCCAGCAGCGCAGCGGGGGGGGACGAAACGTTCTTC.

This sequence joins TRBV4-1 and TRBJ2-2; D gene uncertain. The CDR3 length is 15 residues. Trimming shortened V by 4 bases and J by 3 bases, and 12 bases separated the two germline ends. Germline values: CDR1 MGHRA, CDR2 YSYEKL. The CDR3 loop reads CASSPPSPYTGELFF. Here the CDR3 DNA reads TGCGCCAGCAGCCCCCCCAGCCCTTACACCGGGGAGCTGTTTTTT.

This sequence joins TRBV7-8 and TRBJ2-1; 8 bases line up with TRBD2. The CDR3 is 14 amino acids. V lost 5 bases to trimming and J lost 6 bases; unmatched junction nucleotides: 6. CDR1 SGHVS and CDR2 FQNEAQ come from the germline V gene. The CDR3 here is CASSLLAGGNEQFF. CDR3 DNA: TGTGCCAGCAGCCTCTTGGCGGGGGGCAATGAGCAGTTCTTC.

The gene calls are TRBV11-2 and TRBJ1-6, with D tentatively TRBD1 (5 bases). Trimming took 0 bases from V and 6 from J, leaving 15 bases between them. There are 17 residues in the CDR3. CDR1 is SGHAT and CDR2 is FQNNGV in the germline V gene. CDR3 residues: CASSLEDYDSFNSPLHF. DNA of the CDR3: TGTGCCAGCAGCTTAGAGGATTATGACAGCTTTAATTCACCCCTCCACTTT.

The CDR3: CASSLFGRDYEQYF. CDR3 nucleotides: TGTGCCAGCAGTTTATTTGGACGGGACTACGAGCAGTACTTC. This chain connects TRBV28 to TRBJ2-7, with D perhaps matching TRBD2 (5 bases). The CDR3 has 14 residues. V was cut by 1 base and J by 3 bases, with 10 bases left in between. Germline V CDR1 and CDR2: MDHEN, SYDVKM.

As DNA, the CDR3 is TGTGCCAGCAGCTTGGGGGTTCCCAGCTCCTATAATTCACCCCTCCACTTT. This encodes CASSLGVPSSYNSPLHF. The chain joins TRBV5-6 to TRBJ1-6; D is undetermined. Germline assignment: CDR1 SGHDT and CDR2 YYEEEE. The V end lost 0 bases, the J end lost 0 bases, and 10 bases lay between the germline ends. This CDR3 spans 17 amino acids.

This CDR3 is CASSLGTNQPQHF. CDR3 DNA sequence: TGTGCCAGCAGTTTAGGAACGAATCAGCCCCAGCATTTT. This sequence joins TRBV27 and TRBJ1-5; no reliable D call. The CDR3 is made up of 13 amino acids. CDR1 is MNHEY and CDR2 is SMNVEV in the germline V gene (reference sequence). V lost 2 bases, J lost 4 bases, and 6 bases lay in between.

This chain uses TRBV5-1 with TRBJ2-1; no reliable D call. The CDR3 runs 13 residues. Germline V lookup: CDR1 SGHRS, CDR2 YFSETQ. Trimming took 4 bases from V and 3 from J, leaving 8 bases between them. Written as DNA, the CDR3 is TGCGCCAGCAGCCTGGGAAGCTACAATGAGCAGTTCTTC. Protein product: CASSLGSYNEQFF.

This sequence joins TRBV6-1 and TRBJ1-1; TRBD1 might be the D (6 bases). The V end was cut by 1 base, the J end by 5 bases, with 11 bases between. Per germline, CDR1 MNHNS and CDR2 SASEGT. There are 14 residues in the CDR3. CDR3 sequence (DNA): TGTGCCAGCAGTGAAGACAGGGCGGGAACTGAAGCTTTCTTT. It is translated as CASSEDRAGTEAFF.

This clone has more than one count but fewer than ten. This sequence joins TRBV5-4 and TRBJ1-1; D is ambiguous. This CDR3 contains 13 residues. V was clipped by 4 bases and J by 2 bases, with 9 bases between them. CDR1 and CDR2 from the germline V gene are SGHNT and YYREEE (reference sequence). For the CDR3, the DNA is TGTGCCAGCAGCCCGGAGGCCAACACTGAAGCTTTCTTT. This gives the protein CASSPEANTEAFF. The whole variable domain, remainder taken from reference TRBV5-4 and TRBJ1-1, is ETGVTQSPTHLIKTRGQQVTLRCSSQSGHNTVSWYQQALGQGPQFIFQYYREEENGRGNFPPRFSGLQFPNYSSELNVNALELDDSALYLCASSPEANTEAFFGQGTRLTVV.

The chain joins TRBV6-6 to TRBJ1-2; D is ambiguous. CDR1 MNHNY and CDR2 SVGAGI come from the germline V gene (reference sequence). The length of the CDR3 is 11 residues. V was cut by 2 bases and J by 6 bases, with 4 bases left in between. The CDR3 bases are TGTGCCAGCAGTTACAGGGATGGCTACACCTTC. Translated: CASSYRDGYTF.

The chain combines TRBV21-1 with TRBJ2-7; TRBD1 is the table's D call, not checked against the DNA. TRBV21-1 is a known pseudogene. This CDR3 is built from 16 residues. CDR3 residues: CASSAHFDRGLLEQYF. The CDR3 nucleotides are TGTGCCAGCAGCGCACACTTCGACAGGGGCCTCCTGGAGCAGTACTTC.

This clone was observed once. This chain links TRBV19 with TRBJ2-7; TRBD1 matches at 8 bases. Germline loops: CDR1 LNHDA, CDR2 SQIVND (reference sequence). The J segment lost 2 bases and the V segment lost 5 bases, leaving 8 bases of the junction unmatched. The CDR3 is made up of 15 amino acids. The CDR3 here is CASSPQTGATYEQYF. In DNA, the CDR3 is TGTGCCAGTAGTCCGCAGACAGGGGCGACCTACGAGCAGTACTTC.

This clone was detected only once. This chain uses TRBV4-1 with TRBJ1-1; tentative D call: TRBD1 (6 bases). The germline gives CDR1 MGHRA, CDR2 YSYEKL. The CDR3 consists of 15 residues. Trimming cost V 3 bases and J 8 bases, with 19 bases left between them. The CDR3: CASSQRDRLTSEAFF. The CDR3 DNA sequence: TGCGCCAGCAGCCAGAGAGACAGGCTAACAAGCGAAGCTTTCTTT.

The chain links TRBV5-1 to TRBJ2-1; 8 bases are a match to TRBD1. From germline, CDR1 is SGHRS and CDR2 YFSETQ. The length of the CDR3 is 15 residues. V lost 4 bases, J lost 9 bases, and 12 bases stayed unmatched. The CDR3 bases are TGCGCCAGCAGCCCCGGGACAGGCCTGGCTTCTGAGCAGTTCTTC. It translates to CASSPGTGLASEQFF.

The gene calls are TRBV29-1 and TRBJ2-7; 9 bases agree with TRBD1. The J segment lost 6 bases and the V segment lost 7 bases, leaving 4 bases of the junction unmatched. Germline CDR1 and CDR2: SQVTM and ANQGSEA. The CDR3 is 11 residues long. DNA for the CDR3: TGCAGCGGGTCACAGGGGGCCGAGCAGTACTTC. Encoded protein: CSGSQGAEQYF.

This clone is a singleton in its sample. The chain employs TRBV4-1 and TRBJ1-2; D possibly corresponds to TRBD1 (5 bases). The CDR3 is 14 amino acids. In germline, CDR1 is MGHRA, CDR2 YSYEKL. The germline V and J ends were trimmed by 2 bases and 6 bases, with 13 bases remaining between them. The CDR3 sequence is CASSQNGGLHGYTF. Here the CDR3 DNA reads TGCGCCAGCAGCCAAAATGGGGGTCTGCATGGCTACACCTTC.

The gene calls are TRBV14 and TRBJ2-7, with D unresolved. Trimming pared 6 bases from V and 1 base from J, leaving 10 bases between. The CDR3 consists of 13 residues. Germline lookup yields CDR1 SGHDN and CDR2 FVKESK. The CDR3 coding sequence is TGTGCCAGCAGTGTCGGTCATTCCTACGAGCAGTACTTC. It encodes CASSVGHSYEQYF. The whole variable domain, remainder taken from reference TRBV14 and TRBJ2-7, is EAGVTQFPSHSVIEKGQTVTLRCDPISGHDNLYWYRRVMGKEIKFLLHFVKESKQDESGMPNNRFLAERTGGTYSTLKVQPAELEDSGVYFCASSVGHSYEQYFGPGTRLTVT.

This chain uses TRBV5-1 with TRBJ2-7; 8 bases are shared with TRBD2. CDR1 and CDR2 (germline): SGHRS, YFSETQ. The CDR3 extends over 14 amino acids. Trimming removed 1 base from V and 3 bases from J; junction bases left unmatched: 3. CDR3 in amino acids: CASSLQLADYEQYF. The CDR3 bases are TGCGCCAGCAGCTTGCAACTAGCGGACTACGAGCAGTACTTC.

The CDR3 nucleotides read TGTGCCAGCAGTCCGTTCCAGCTGAGACCCACAGATACGCAGTATTTT. This gives the protein CASSPFQLRPTDTQYF. The chain employs TRBV25-1 and TRBJ2-3; D not certain. The V and J ends lost 5 bases and 2 bases respectively, with 17 bases between them. The CDR3 totals 16 residues. Germline values: CDR1 MGHDK, CDR2 SYGVNS.

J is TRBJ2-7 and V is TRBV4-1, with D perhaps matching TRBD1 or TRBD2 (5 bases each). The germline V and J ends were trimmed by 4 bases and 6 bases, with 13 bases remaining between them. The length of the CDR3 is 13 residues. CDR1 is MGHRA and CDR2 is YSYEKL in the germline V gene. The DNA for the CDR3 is TGCGCCAGCAGCCGCAGGTCAGGGACCGAGCAGTACTTC. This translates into CASSRRSGTEQYF.

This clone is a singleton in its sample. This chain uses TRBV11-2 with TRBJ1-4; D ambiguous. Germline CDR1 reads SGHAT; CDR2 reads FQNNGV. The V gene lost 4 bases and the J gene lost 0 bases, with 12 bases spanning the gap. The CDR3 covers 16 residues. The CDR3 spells CASSSYPHATNEKLFF. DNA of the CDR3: TGTGCCAGCAGCTCCTACCCCCACGCAACTAATGAAAAACTGTTTTTT.

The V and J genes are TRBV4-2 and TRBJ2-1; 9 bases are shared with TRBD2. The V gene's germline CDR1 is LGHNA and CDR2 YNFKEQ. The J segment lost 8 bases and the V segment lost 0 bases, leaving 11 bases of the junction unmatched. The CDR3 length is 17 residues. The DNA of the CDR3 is TGTGCCAGCAGCCAAGATCACCGGGGCGGGGGGGCGGATGAGCAGTTCTTC. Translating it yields CASSQDHRGGGADEQFF.

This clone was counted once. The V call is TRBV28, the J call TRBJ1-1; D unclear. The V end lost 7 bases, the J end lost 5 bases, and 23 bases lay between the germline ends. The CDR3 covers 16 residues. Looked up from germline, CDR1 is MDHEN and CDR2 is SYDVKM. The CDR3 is CASNTVDRRRWTEAFF. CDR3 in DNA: TGTGCCAGCAACACCGTGGACCGAAGAAGGTGGACTGAAGCTTTCTTT.

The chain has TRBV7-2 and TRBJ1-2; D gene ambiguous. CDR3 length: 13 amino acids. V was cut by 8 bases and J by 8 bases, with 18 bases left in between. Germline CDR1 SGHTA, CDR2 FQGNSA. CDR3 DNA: TGTGCCAGCGCCGAAGGACCCCAAGGGGGCTACACCTTC. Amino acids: CASAEGPQGGYTF.

This chain's CDR3 is CASSDRAHMNTEAFF. CDR3 DNA sequence: TGTGCCAGCAGTGACAGGGCCCACATGAACACTGAAGCTTTCTTT. The chain combines TRBV6-4 with TRBJ1-1, with D unclear. CDR3 length equals 15 residues. CDR1 MRHNA and CDR2 SNTAGT come from the germline V gene. V dropped 2 bases and J dropped 0 bases, with 10 bases sitting between them.

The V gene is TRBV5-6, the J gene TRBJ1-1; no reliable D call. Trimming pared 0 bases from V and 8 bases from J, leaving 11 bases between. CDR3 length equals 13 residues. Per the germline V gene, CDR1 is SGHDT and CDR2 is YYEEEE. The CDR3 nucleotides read TGTGCCAGCAGCTTGGCTCCGGAAAGGGAAGCTTTCTTT. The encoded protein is CASSLAPEREAFF.